This TCR beta chain came from a study of regulatory T cells in long-lasting Graves disease. In regard to this clonotype: Being one base from a much bigger clone, this may be a read error.

V gave up 10 bases and J gave up 6 bases; unmatched junction bases: 10. The CDR3 contains 15 residues. Germline CDR1 is MDHEN and CDR2 is SYDVKM. The time point denotes: newly diagnosed GD, antithyroid drugs for less than 3 months. PBMC RNA served as the TCR library source. CDR3 regions were amplified by Arm-PCR using iRepertoire HTBI primers to build TCR beta libraries. One entry per CDR3 protein, called by TCRdb with MiXCR from the multiplex PCR reads. The table records more than 350,000 distinct CDR3 sequences, 15% of them present only once. This sample was shared with a second study, whose subject was T cells in Graves' hyperthyroidism and ophthalmopathy. That study reports: Researchers defined stable Graves' hyperthyroidism as no ophthalmopathy progression within 18 months. Carried out on the TCR CDR3, a first-round RT-PCR used the HTBI primer set. In the blood, most expanded thyroid clonotypes above 0.001 appeared as well. The model forecast ophthalmopathy, anticipating it by a median about 6.5 months before onset.

V is TRBV28 and J is TRBJ2-3; TRBD2 agrees at 13 bases. This specimen consisted of peripheral blood mononuclear cells (PBMCs), obtained at new diagnosis, from a patient treated with antithyroid drugs. The sequence was collected from a woman aged 25 to 39 with Graves disease. CDR3 in DNA: TGTGCCAACAGCCAAGGGACTAGCGGGAAGGATACGCAGTATTTT. This codes for CANSQGTSGKDTQYF.